This T cell receptor beta chain is from a study of blood T cell repertoires in COVID-19. At the level of the study: Samples of COVID-19 (acute and convalescent) were obtained from the United States, Italy and Spain. PBMCs, B-cell-depleted T cells, or T cells were the source of the cDNA or gDNA that made up the material.

Under the authors' procedure: The assay estimated nucleated cells by amplifying reference gene primers. Using immunoSEQ multiplex PCR, the repertoire was profiled, and TCRdb retains in-frame clones only, with some absent. V and J calls and clone size are given by that table; D and trimming were obtained from the DNA. This table has 85,000 to 95,000 clones, approximately 90% appearing once. This clone was counted a few times. The CDR3 totals 16 residues. Germline V CDR1 and CDR2: LNHDA, SQIVND (reference sequence). Germline trimming cut 1 base from V and 2 bases from J; bases unmatched to any gene: 5. The receptor's source is a woman aged 50 to 60 in a cohort sampled during active COVID-19. The chain is built from TRBV19 and TRBJ2-5, with TRBD1 matching over 9 bases. Sequencing input: peripheral blood. CDR3 sequence: CASSIVQGAGQETQYF. The CDR3 DNA follows: TGTGCCAGTAGTATAGTACAGGGGGCAGGACAAGAGACCCAGTACTTC. Using reference TRBV19 and TRBJ2-5 for the parts outside the CDR3, the full variable domain is DGGITQSPKYLFRKEGQNVTLSCEQNLNHDAMYWYRQDPGQGLRLIYYSQIVNDFQKGDIAEGYSVSREKKESFPLTVTSAQKNPTAFYLCASSIVQGAGQETQYFGPGTRLLVL.